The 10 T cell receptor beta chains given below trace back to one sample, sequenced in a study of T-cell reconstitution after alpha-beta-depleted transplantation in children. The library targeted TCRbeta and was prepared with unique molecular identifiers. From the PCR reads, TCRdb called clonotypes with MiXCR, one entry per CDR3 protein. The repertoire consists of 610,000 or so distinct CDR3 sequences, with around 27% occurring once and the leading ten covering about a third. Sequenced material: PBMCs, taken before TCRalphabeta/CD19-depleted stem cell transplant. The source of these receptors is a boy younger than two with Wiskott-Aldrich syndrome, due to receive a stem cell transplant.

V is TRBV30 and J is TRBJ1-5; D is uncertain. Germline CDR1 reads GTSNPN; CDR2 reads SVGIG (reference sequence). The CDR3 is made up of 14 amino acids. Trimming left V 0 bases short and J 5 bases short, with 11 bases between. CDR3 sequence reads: CAWSVRRADQPQHF. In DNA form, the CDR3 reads TGTGCCTGGAGTGTACGGAGGGCCGATCAGCCCCAGCATTTT. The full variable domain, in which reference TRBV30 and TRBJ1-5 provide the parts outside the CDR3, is SQTIHQWPATLVQPVGSPLSLECTVEGTSNPNLYWYRQAAGRGLQLLFYSVGIGQISSEVPQNLSASRPQDRQFILSSKKLLLSDSGFYLCAWSVRRADQPQHFGDGTRLSIL.

The CDR3 coding sequence is TGTGCCAGCGGGGGCCTAGCCGAAGGATCGAATGAGCAGTTCTTC. Translating gives CASGGLAEGSNEQFF. The V and J genes are TRBV6-5 and TRBJ2-1, with D possibly being TRBD1 (6 bases). CDR3 length equals 15 residues. Germline V gene lookup returns CDR1 MNHEY and CDR2 SVGAGI. V was clipped by 8 bases and J by 7 bases, with 21 bases between them.

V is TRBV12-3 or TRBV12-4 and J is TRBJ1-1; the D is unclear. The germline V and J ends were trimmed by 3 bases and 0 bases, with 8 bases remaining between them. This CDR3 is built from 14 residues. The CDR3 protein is CASSFAGLNTEAFF. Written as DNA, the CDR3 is TGTGCCAGCAGTTTTGCTGGGCTGAACACTGAAGCTTTCTTT.

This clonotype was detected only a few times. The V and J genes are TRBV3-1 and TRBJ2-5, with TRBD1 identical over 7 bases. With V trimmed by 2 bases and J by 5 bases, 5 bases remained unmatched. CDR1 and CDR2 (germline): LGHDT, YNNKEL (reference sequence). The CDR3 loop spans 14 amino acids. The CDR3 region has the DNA TGTGCCAGCAGCCAATTGACAGGGCGCGAGACCCAGTACTTC. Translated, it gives CASSQLTGRETQYF.

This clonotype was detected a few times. The CDR3 coding sequence is TGCAGTGCTAGGGGGCATAGGGGACGAGACTACGAGCAGTACTTC. This translates into CSARGHRGRDYEQYF. The chain uses TRBV20-1 and TRBJ2-7, with D perhaps given as TRBD1 or TRBD2 (5 bases each). Trimming stripped 3 bases from V and 3 bases from J, with 18 bases between. Germline CDR1 DFQATT, CDR2 SNEGSKA (reference sequence). The length of the CDR3 is 15 residues.

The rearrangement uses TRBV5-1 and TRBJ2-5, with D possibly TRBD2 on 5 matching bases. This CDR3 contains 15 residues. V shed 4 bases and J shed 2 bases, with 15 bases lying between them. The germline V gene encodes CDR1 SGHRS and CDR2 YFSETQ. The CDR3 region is CASSLLSAVQETQYF. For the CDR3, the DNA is TGCGCCAGCAGCCTCCTCTCAGCGGTTCAAGAGACCCAGTACTTC.

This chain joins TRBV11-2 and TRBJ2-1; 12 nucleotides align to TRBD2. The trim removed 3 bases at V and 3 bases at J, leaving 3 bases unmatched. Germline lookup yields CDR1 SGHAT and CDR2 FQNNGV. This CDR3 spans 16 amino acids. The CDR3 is CASSFTTSGSYNEQFF. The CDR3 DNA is TGTGCCAGCAGCTTTACGACTAGCGGGAGCTACAATGAGCAGTTCTTC.

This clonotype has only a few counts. CDR3 bases: TGCGCCAGCACGGTCAGTCCTGGGGAGACCCAGTACTTC. It codes for CASTVSPGETQYF. V gene TRBV5-1 combines with J gene TRBJ2-5; D is undetermined. The CDR3 runs to 13 residues. The germline CDR1 and CDR2 sequences are SGHRS and YFSETQ. V gave up 6 bases and J gave up 5 bases, with 14 bases separating them.

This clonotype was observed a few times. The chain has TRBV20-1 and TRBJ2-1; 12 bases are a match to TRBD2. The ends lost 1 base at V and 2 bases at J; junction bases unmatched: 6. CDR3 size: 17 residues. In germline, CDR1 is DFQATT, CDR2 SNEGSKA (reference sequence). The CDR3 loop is CSARAGPSGRAYNEQFF. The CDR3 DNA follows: TGCAGTGCTAGAGCGGGGCCTAGCGGGAGGGCCTACAATGAGCAGTTCTTC.

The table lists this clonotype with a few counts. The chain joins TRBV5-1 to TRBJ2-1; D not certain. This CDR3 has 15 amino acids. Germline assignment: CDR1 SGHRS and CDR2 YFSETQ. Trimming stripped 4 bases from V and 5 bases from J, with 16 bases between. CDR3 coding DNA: TGCGCCAGCAGCGTGGTCGCTAGTGGGAACAATGAGCAGTTCTTC. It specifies CASSVVASGNNEQFF. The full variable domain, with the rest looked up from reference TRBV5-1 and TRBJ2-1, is KAGVTQTPRYLIKTRGQQVTLSCSPISGHRSVSWYQQTPGQGLQFLFEYFSETQRNKGNFPGRFSGRQFSNSRSEMNVSTLELGDSALYLCASSVVASGNNEQFFGPGTRLTVL.